These 18 T cell receptor beta chains were sequenced from one sample in a study of blood T cell repertoires in COVID-19. TCRdb's table, derived via immunoSEQ multiplex PCR, lists solely in-frame clones and lacks some. The sample records fewer than 200,000 clones, roughly 87% being singletons. The sequencing input was peripheral blood. The receptors were gathered from a man younger than 30 who had recovered from COVID-19.

The chain recombines TRBV4-2 with TRBJ2-1; tentatively, D is TRBD2 (6 bases). The length of the CDR3 is 15 residues. Germline V gene lookup returns CDR1 LGHNA and CDR2 YNFKEQ. V was pared by 2 bases and J by 8 bases, with 16 bases between. DNA of the CDR3: TGTGCCAGCAGCCAATCCGGGACTCTAGGGGATGAGCAGTTCTTC. Its protein product is CASSQSGTLGDEQFF.

The gene calls are TRBV5-4 and TRBJ2-5; 9 nucleotides agree with TRBD2. The CDR3 contains 17 residues. Unmatched junction bases numbered 15, after V lost 4 bases and J lost 5 bases. Germline V lookup: CDR1 SGHNT, CDR2 YYREEE (reference sequence). The CDR3 protein is CASSPPGLAGEVETQYF. CDR3 nucleotides: TGTGCCAGCAGCCCCCCGGGGTTAGCGGGAGAAGTGGAGACCCAGTACTTC.

The chain employs TRBV24-1 and TRBJ2-3; 12 bases are shared with TRBD2. The CDR3 extends over 19 amino acids. Germline V lookup: CDR1 KGHDR, CDR2 SFDVKD. V shed 2 bases and J 3 bases; nucleotides not matched to a gene: 11. The CDR3 region is CATSDSGLAGIPGTDTQYF. CDR3 nucleotides: TGTGCCACCAGTGATTCAGGACTAGCGGGAATCCCGGGGACAGATACGCAGTATTTT.

This clone appeared a single time. The chain has TRBV2 and TRBJ1-1, with D tentatively TRBD1 (5 bases). Looked up from germline, CDR1 is SNHLY and CDR2 is FYNNEI. V dropped 6 bases and J dropped 1 base, with 18 bases sitting between them. The CDR3 covers 16 residues. CDR3 coding DNA: TGTGCCAGCAGCGAGACCTGGACAAGATCGAACACTGAAGCTTTCTTT. Its protein is CASSETWTRSNTEAFF. Combining the CDR3 with reference TRBV2 and TRBJ1-1 gives the whole variable domain EPEVTQTPSHQVTQMGQEVILRCVPISNHLYFYWYRQILGQKVEFLVSFYNNEISEKSEIFDDQFSVERPDGSNFTLKIRSTKLEDSAMYFCASSETWTRSNTEAFFGQGTRLTVV.

The chain employs TRBV5-5 and TRBJ2-7; a weak D match, TRBD2 (5 bases). With 4 bases removed from V and 3 bases from J, the gap between germline ends came to 14 bases. Per germline, CDR1 SGHKS and CDR2 YYEKEE (reference sequence). The CDR3 sequence is 14 residues long. CDR3 sequence reads: CASSEGPGDYEQYF. For the CDR3, the DNA is TGTGCCAGCAGCGAGGGCCCGGGCGACTACGAGCAGTACTTC.

The rearrangement uses TRBV7-9 and TRBJ2-7; D may be TRBD1 (5 bases). Germline lookup yields CDR1 SEHNR and CDR2 FQNEAQ (reference sequence). This CDR3 is built from 14 residues. The V end was cut by 1 base, the J end by 3 bases, with 10 bases between. CDR3 bases: TGTGCCAGCAGCTTAGATGGCAGGGTCTACGAGCAGTACTTC. This encodes CASSLDGRVYEQYF. The complete variable domain, with remaining parts taken from reference TRBV7-9 and TRBJ2-7, reads DTGVSQNPRHKITKRGQNVTFRCDPISEHNRLYWYRQTLGQGPEFLTYFQNEAQLEKSRLLSDRFSAERPKGSFSTLEIQRTEQGDSAMYLCASSLDGRVYEQYFGPGTRLTVT.

This rearrangement joins TRBV5-1 to TRBJ2-1, with 7 bases aligning to TRBD2. Germline values: CDR1 SGHRS, CDR2 YFSETQ. J gave up 4 bases and V 0 bases, and 7 bases lay outside the gene matches. The length of the CDR3 is 16 residues. The CDR3 bases are TGCGCCAGCAGCTTGGTCGGCGGGAGTCATTACAATGAGCAGTTCTTC. Translated, it gives CASSLVGGSHYNEQFF. The variable domain in full, with the rest retrieved from reference TRBV5-1 and TRBJ2-1, is KAGVTQTPRYLIKTRGQQVTLSCSPISGHRSVSWYQQTPGQGLQFLFEYFSETQRNKGNFPGRFSGRQFSNSRSEMNVSTLELGDSALYLCASSLVGGSHYNEQFFGPGTRLTVL.

In the case of this clone: The junction does not match germline at one end; this may be a read error. This rearrangement joins TRBV7-7 to TRBJ2-1, with 7 bases matching TRBD2. The V gene's germline CDR1 is SSHAT and CDR2 FNYEAQ (reference sequence). The CDR3 length is 16 residues. The CDR3 DNA is TGTGCTAGCAGCTTAATTGCAGGGAGGGGAATCGATGAGCAGTTCTTC. Residues: CASSLIAGRGIDEQFF.

This clone was detected a few times. The chain uses TRBV10-3 and TRBJ2-7, with no clear D. This CDR3 comprises 17 residues. Germline-derived CDR1 and CDR2 are ENHRY and SYGVKD. Trimming cost V 4 bases and J 0 bases, with 19 bases left between them. Here the CDR3 DNA reads TGTGCCATCAGTGGTATACGTGCAGCGCGGAGCTCCTACGAGCAGTACTTC. Its protein is CAISGIRAARSSYEQYF.

The V and J genes are TRBV5-4 and TRBJ2-7; D is undetermined. Germline CDR1 SGHNT, CDR2 YYREEE (reference sequence). The CDR3 has 12 amino acids. Deletions cut 5 bases from V and 6 bases from J, with 12 bases between. The CDR3 here is CASSQKLGEQYF. For the CDR3, the DNA is TGTGCCAGCAGTCAAAAGCTAGGCGAGCAGTACTTC.

The gene calls are TRBV7-8 and TRBJ2-1; TRBD2 matches 12 bases. CDR3 length equals 18 residues. CDR1 and CDR2 (germline): SGHVS, FQNEAQ. V shed 0 bases and J 8 bases; nucleotides not matched to a gene: 11. CDR3 in DNA: TGTGCCAGCAGCTTAGCCGGGGCTAGCGGGAGGGCCTGGTATGAGCAGTTCTTC. It specifies CASSLAGASGRAWYEQFF.

The chain couples TRBV28 to TRBJ2-7; unclear D gene. Germline V gene lookup returns CDR1 MDHEN and CDR2 SYDVKM. This CDR3 spans 12 amino acids. Trimming removed 3 bases at V and 3 bases at J, with 6 bases between. CDR3 loop: CASSFLGYEQYF. CDR3 DNA: TGTGCCAGCAGTTTTCTAGGCTACGAGCAGTACTTC.

The chain links TRBV3-1 (or the pseudogene TRBV3-2) to TRBJ2-5; tentative D call: TRBD2 (6 bases). CDR1 and CDR2 from the germline V gene are LGHDT and YNNKEL (reference sequence). CDR3 size: 16 residues. The V gene lost 4 bases and the J gene lost 1 base, with 16 bases spanning the gap. Written as DNA, the CDR3 is TGTGCCAGCAGCCTCCGGAGACCCGGGAGCCAAGAGACCCAGTACTTC. Amino acid sequence: CASSLRRPGSQETQYF.

This rearrangement joins TRBV19 to TRBJ2-3; no clear D gene. V shed 4 bases and J shed 4 bases, with 6 bases lying between them. CDR1 and CDR2 (germline): LNHDA, SQIVND (reference sequence). The CDR3 loop spans 12 amino acids. CDR3 DNA: TGTGCCAGTAGTAGCCGGGCAGATACGCAGTATTTT. Protein: CASSSRADTQYF.

The chain combines TRBV28 with TRBJ1-5; D not resolved. The CDR3 consists of 13 residues. Looked up from germline, CDR1 is MDHEN and CDR2 is SYDVKM. V lost 7 bases to trimming and J lost 3 bases, with 10 bases between them. The DNA for the CDR3 is TGTGCCAGCAATGGGCAGCTCAATCAGCCCCAGCATTTT. This codes for CASNGQLNQPQHF. Filled out from reference TRBV28 and TRBJ1-5, the complete variable domain reads DVKVTQSSRYLVKRTGEKVFLECVQDMDHENMFWYRQDPGLGLRLIYFSYDVKMKEKGDIPEGYSVSREKKERFSLILESASTNQTSMYLCASNGQLNQPQHFGDGTRLSIL.

The rearrangement links TRBV6-5 to TRBJ1-2; D remains unclear. Deletions cut 0 bases from V and 2 bases from J, with 10 bases between. The CDR3 extends over 15 amino acids. Germline lookup yields CDR1 MNHEY and CDR2 SVGAGI. CDR3 region: CASSYSGPSNYGYTF. The CDR3 DNA sequence: TGTGCCAGCAGTTACTCTGGGCCCTCCAACTATGGCTACACCTTC.

The V call is TRBV6-6, the J call TRBJ1-2; no firm D call. The germline gives CDR1 MNHNY, CDR2 SVGAGI (reference sequence). This CDR3 region has 13 residues. V lost 6 bases to trimming and J lost 2 bases, with 10 bases between them. The CDR3 protein is CASSRTENYGYTF. In nucleotides, the CDR3 is TGTGCCAGCAGCCGCACTGAGAACTATGGCTACACCTTC.

Concerning this clone itself: Distinct nucleotide sequences in the sample also encode this CDR3. The chain links TRBV18 to TRBJ1-5; TRBD1 might be the D (6 bases). Trimming removed 2 bases from V and 6 bases from J, with 8 bases in between. In germline, CDR1 is KGHSH, CDR2 LQKENI. The CDR3 has 13 amino acids. In DNA form, the CDR3 reads TGTGCCAGCTCACCAGTAGGGGGTCAGCCCCAGCATTTT. Translating gives CASSPVGGQPQHF.